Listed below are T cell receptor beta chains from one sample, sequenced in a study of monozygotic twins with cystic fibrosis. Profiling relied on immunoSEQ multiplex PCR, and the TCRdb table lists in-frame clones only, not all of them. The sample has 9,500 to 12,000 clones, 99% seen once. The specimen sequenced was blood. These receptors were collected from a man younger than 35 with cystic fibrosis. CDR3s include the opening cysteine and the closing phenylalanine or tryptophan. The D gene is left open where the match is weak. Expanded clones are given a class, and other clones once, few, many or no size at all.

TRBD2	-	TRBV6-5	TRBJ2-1	TGTGCCAGCAGACCCCGGACTAGCGGGCACAATGAGCAGTTCTTC	CASRPRTSGHNEQFF
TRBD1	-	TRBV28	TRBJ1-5	TGTGCCAGCAGCAGGGGGCTTGGCAATCAGCCCCAGCATTTT	CASSRGLGNQPQHF
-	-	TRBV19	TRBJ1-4	TGTGCCAGTAGTATTCTCGGACTCGAACTGTTTTTT	CASSILGLELFF
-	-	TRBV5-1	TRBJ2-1	TGCGCCAGCAGTCCCTATACATTCCGAGAGGTGTACAATGAGCAGTTCTTC	CASSPYTFREVYNEQFF
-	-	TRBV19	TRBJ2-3	TGTGCCACCAACCGGGGTCCTAGCACAGATACGCAGTATTTT	CATNRGPSTDTQYF
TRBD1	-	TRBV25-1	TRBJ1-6	TGTGCCAGCAGTGAAACAGGGGGTAATTCACCCCTCCACTTT	CASSETGGNSPLHF
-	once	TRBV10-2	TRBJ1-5	TGCGCCAGCAGTGAGACTTCCGGGAGTCAGCCCCAGCATTTT	CASSETSGSQPQHF
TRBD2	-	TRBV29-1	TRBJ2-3	TGCAGCGTAGCCCCCGGGACTAGTACAGATACGCAGTATTTT	CSVAPGTSTDTQYF
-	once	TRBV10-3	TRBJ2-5	TGTGCCATCAGAAGACAGTTAACTGAGGAGACCCAGTACTTC	CAIRRQLTEETQYF
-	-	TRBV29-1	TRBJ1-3	TGCAGCGTTGAGGGGCCAGGGGGAAACACCATATATTTT	CSVEGPGGNTIYF
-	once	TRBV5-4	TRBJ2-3	TGTGCCAGCAGCTTGGTTCCTAGCAAAGAAACAGATACGCAGTATTTT	CASSLVPSKETDTQYF
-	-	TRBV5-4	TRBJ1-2	TGTGCCAGCACCCCCAACCGAGGGTCCGGTGGCTACACCTTC	CASTPNRGSGGYTF
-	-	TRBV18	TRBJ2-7	TGTGCCAGCTCACCACCGGTTAGCCCCGGGGCCTCCTACGAGCAGTACTTC	CASSPPVSPGASYEQYF
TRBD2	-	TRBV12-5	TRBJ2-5	TGTGCTAGTGTTACAGGCCATACGGGGGGGTACCAAGAGACCCAGTACTTC	CASVTGHTGGYQETQYF
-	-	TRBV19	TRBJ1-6	TGTGCCAGTAGTACTGGGACGGTCAATTCACCCCTCCACTTT	CASSTGTVNSPLHF